This T cell receptor (beta chain) was observed in a study of blood T cell repertoires in COVID-19. Study-wide background: Spain, Italy and the United States supplied samples that represented acute and convalescent COVID-19. Sample material is recorded as cDNA or gDNA derived from T cells, B-cell-depleted T cells, or PBMCs.

Enrolment of Seattle patients took place during active infection, and they were followed longitudinally. In the original analysis: Estimates of nucleated cell counts were drawn from the amplification of reference gene primers. Assay used: immunoSEQ multiplex PCR; TCRdb lists only in-frame clones, some missing. V and J calls and clone size are as listed in that table; D and trimming were resolved from the DNA. This sample has 310,000 or so clones, with roughly 89% found just once. Germline CDR1 and CDR2: SEHNR and FQNEAQ (reference sequence). With V trimmed by 5 bases and J by 5 bases, 5 bases remained unmatched. CDR3 size: 14 residues.

V and J are TRBV7-9 and TRBJ2-7; 11 positions match TRBD1. Material for sequencing was peripheral blood. The sequence was collected from a man aged 30 to 45 with COVID-19, enrolled during active disease. This CDR3 is CASSRDRGSDEQYF. In nucleotides, the CDR3 is TGTGCCAGCAGCCGGGACAGGGGGTCGGACGAGCAGTACTTC.